The sequence of this TCR beta chain was determined in a study of OX40 agonist ivuxolimab in advanced cancers. About this clone itself: Its cognate antigen is unknown.

Whole-study findings and limits: Within 6 weeks, CD4+ and CD8+ blood T cells expanded clonally at 0.1 to 3.0 mg/kg.

V lost 0 bases and J 3 bases, leaving 12 bases between the germline ends. CDR1 and CDR2 (germline): LGHNA, YSLEER. The CDR3 loop spans 16 amino acids. This table comes from immunoSEQ multiplex PCR, and its TCRdb copy is limited to in-frame clones, with some not included. The table lists fewer than 85,000 clones, more than 90% of them singletons. The sample here was CD4+ or CD8+ T cells sorted from blood, taken in a trial of the OX40 agonist ivuxolimab. The TCR comes from an adult with an advanced solid tumor such as melanoma, head and neck, liver or kidney cancer. This chain joins TRBV4-3 and TRBJ2-4; D is perhaps TRBD1 (6 bases). Written as DNA, the CDR3 is TGCGCCAGCAGCCAAGATTGGACAGACTACAAAAACATTCAGTACTTC. Translating it yields CASSQDWTDYKNIQYF.